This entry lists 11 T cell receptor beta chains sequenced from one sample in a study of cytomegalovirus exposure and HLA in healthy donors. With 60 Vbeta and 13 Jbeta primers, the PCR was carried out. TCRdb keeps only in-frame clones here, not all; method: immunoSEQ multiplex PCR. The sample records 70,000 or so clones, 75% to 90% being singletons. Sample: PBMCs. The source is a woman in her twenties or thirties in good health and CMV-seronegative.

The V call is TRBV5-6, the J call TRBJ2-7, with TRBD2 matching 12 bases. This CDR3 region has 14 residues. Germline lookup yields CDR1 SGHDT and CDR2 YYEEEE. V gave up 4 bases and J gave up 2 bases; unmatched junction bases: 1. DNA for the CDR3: TGTGCCAGCAGCCGGACTAGCGGGACCTACGAGCAGTACTTC. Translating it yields CASSRTSGTYEQYF.

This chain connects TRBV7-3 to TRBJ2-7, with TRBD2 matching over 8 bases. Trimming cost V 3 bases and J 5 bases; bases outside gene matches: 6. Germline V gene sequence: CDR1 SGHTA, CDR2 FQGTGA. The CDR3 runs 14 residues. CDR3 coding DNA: TGTGCCAGCAGCTTCGGGGGGGCGCCGAACGAGCAGTACTTC. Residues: CASSFGGAPNEQYF.

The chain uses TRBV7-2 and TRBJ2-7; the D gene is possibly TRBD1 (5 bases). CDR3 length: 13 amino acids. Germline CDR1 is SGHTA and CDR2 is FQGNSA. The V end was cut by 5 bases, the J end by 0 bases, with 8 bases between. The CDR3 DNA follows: TGTGCCAGCAGCCGACAGAGCTCCTACGAGCAGTACTTC. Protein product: CASSRQSSYEQYF.

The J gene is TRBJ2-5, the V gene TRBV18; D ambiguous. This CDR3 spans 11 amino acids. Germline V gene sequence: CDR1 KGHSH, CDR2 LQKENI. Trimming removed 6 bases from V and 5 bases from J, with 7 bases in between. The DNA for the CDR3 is TGTGCCAGCTCCCCCCGGGAGACCCAGTACTTC. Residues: CASSPRETQYF.

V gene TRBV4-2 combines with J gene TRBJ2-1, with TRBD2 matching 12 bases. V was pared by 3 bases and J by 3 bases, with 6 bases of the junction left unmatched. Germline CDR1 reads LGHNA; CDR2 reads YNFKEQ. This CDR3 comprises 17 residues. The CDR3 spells CASSQASGRANYNEQFF. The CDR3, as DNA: TGTGCCAGCAGCCAGGCTAGCGGGAGGGCCAACTACAATGAGCAGTTCTTC.

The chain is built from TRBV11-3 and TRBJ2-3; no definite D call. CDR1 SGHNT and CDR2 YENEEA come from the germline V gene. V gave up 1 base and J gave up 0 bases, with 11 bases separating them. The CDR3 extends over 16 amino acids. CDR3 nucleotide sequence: TGTGCCAGCAGCTTAGCCGCGGCTATTAGCACAGATACGCAGTATTTT. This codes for CASSLAAAISTDTQYF.

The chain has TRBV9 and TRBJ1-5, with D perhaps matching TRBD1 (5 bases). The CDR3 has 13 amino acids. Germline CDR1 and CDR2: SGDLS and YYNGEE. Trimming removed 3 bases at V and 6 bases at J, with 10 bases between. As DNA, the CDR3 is TGTGCCAGCAGCGAATCGGGGGGTCAGCCCCAGCATTTT. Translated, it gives CASSESGGQPQHF.

The CDR3, as DNA: TGTGCCAGCAGTGAACCTAGCGGACTTCCCTACGAGCAGTACTTC. Translation: CASSEPSGLPYEQYF. This chain connects TRBV2 to TRBJ2-7, with TRBD2 matching 7 bases. The CDR3 covers 15 residues. The ends lost 2 bases at V and 2 bases at J; junction bases unmatched: 6. Germline V CDR1 and CDR2: SNHLY, FYNNEI.

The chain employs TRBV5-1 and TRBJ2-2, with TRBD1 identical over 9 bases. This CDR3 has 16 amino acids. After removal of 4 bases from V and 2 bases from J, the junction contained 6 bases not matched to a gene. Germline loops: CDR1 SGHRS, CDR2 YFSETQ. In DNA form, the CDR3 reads TGCGCCAGCAGCGAACCGGGACAGGGTAACACCGGGGAGCTGTTTTTT. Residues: CASSEPGQGNTGELFF. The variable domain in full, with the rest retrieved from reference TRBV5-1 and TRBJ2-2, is KAGVTQTPRYLIKTRGQQVTLSCSPISGHRSVSWYQQTPGQGLQFLFEYFSETQRNKGNFPGRFSGRQFSNSRSEMNVSTLELGDSALYLCASSEPGQGNTGELFFGEGSRLTVL.

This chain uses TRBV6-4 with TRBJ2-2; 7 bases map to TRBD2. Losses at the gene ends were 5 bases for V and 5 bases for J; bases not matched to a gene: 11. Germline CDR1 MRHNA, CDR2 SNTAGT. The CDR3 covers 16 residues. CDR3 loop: CASSPSTGGGTGELFF. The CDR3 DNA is TGTGCCAGCAGTCCCTCGACGGGAGGAGGGACCGGGGAGCTGTTTTTT.

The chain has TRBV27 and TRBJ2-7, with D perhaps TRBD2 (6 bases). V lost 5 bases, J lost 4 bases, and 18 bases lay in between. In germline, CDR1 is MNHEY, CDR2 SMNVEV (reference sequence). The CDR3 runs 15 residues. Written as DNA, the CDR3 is TGTGCCAGCAGTCCGGGGACTGGACCCTTTTACGAGCAGTACTTC. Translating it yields CASSPGTGPFYEQYF.